This is a list of T cell receptor beta chains from one sample in a study of identical twins. TCRdb re-derived calls from the 5' RACE reads in MiXCR, one entry per CDR3 protein. The table includes around 220,000 distinct CDR3 sequences, 11% to 15% detected once. Sequenced sample: memory (CD45RO+) T cells sorted from blood. The origin of the receptors is a woman aged 18-30 years in good health. Both conserved end residues are part of each CDR3. Each record gives: clone size, D gene, J gene, CDR3 length, V gene, CDR3 protein, CDR3 DNA. D genes are given only for firm matches. Some rows mark clone size as missing; the rest say once, few, many or name a class of expanded clone.

few,TRBD1,TRBJ2-2,15,TRBV5-1,CASSATGTGDGELFF,TGCGCCAGCAGTGCTACCGGGACAGGGGACGGGGAGCTGTTTTTT
.,.,TRBJ2-7,17,TRBV5-1,CASSRGISSQNTYEQYF,TGCGCCAGCAGCCGGGGAATTTCGAGCCAGAATACCTACGAGCAGTACTTC
few,TRBD2,TRBJ2-2,16,TRBV6-5,CASSYSSGRAFGELFF,TGTGCCAGCAGTTACTCTAGCGGGAGGGCCTTCGGGGAGCTGTTTTTT
.,TRBD1,TRBJ2-1,19,TRBV4-3,CASSFRGQGIGGNYNEQFF,TGCGCCAGCAGCTTTAGAGGACAGGGAATAGGTGGGAACTACAATGAGCAGTTCTTC
many,.,TRBJ2-5,14,TRBV5-5,CASSLVANQETQYF,TGTGCCAGCAGCTTGGTTGCCAACCAAGAGACCCAGTACTTC
many,.,TRBJ2-1,15,TRBV7-2,CASSSTSFGYGEQFF,TGTGCCAGCAGCTCAACTAGCTTTGGGTATGGTGAGCAGTTCTTC
.,TRBD2,TRBJ2-3,15,TRBV20-1,CSASASGKGTDTQYF,TGCAGTGCTAGCGCTAGCGGGAAGGGAACAGATACGCAGTATTTT
many,TRBD2,TRBJ2-3,14,TRBV12-3/TRBV12-4,CASSLGLAADTQYF,TGTGCCAGCAGTTTAGGACTAGCGGCAGATACGCAGTATTTT
once,.,TRBJ2-1,15,TRBV11-2,CASSLGGPSYNEQFF,TGTGCCAGCAGCTTAGGCGGGCCCTCCTACAATGAGCAGTTCTTC
many,TRBD1,TRBJ1-5,14,TRBV20-1,CSAIRDRGEQPQHF,TGCAGTGCTATCCGGGACAGGGGAGAGCAGCCCCAGCATTTT
few,.,TRBJ1-6,14,TRBV20-1,CSASRGQKNSPLHF,TGCAGTGCTAGTCGGGGACAAAAGAATTCACCCCTCCACTTT
.,.,TRBJ2-3,14,TRBV10-1,CASSGGTSADTQYF,TGCGCCAGCAGTGGAGGGACCAGCGCAGATACGCAGTATTTT
.,.,TRBJ1-2,13,TRBV7-2,CASSDQLGNGYTF,TGTGCCAGCAGCGATCAGTTAGGGAATGGCTACACCTTC
.,TRBD2,TRBJ2-1,16,TRBV5-1,CASSGGLAGRVSEQFF,TGCGCCAGCAGCGGGGGACTAGCGGGCCGGGTCTCAGAGCAGTTCTTC
few,.,TRBJ2-7,14,TRBV12-3/TRBV12-4,CASSKTVGAYEQYF,TGTGCCAGCAGTAAAACGGTGGGGGCCTACGAGCAGTACTTC
few,TRBD2,TRBJ2-1,14,TRBV2,CASRASGRSGEQFF,TGTGCCAGCAGGGCTAGCGGGAGGAGCGGTGAGCAGTTCTTC
.,.,TRBJ2-1,15,TRBV5-6,CASSLVGMNNNEQFF,TGTGCCAGCAGCTTGGTGGGAATGAATAACAATGAGCAGTTCTTC
few,TRBD2,TRBJ2-3,16,TRBV5-4,CASSLGLAGVGDTQYF,TGTGCCAGCAGCTTGGGACTAGCGGGGGTTGGTGATACGCAGTATTTT
few,.,TRBJ1-1,15,TRBV7-6,CASSLAGVLNTEAFF,TGTGCCAGCAGCTTAGCGGGGGTCCTGAACACTGAAGCTTTCTTT
few,TRBD1,TRBJ2-4,14,TRBV6-2/TRBV6-3,CASSYGQAPNIQYF,TGTGCCAGCAGTTACGGACAGGCCCCCAACATTCAGTACTTC
.,.,TRBJ2-7,16,TRBV6-5,CASSYMGLGRVYEQYF,TGTGCCAGCAGTTACATGGGTCTTGGGCGGGTCTACGAGCAGTACTTC
.,TRBD1,TRBJ2-1,15,TRBV6-2/TRBV6-3,CASSYSTGTGYEQFF,TGTGCCAGCAGTTACTCAACTGGGACAGGGTATGAGCAGTTCTTC
.,TRBD1,TRBJ1-1,13,TRBV5-1,CASSTDRGGEAFF,TGCGCCAGCAGCACGGACAGGGGAGGCGAAGCTTTCTTT
.,TRBD2,TRBJ2-1,16,TRBV7-2,CASSPSSGRDLGEQFF,TGTGCCAGCAGTCCTAGTAGCGGGAGGGACCTGGGTGAGCAGTTCTTC
.,TRBD2,TRBJ2-1,15,TRBV20-1,CSASGLAGGSNEQFF,TGCAGTGCATCGGGACTAGCGGGGGGGAGCAATGAGCAGTTCTTC
few,TRBD2,TRBJ2-1,15,TRBV27,CASSLSGNPYNEQFF,TGTGCCAGCAGCCTTAGCGGGAACCCCTACAATGAGCAGTTCTTC
.,TRBD2,TRBJ2-3,14,TRBV5-1,CASSLGGSSDTQYF,TGCGCCAGCAGCTTGGGCGGGAGTTCAGATACGCAGTATTTT
.,.,TRBJ1-5,17,TRBV27,CASSLSGGPGSNQPQHF,TGTGCCAGCAGTTTATCGGGGGGCCCAGGAAGCAATCAGCCCCAGCATTTT
.,.,TRBJ1-1,13,TRBV15,CATSRDWNTEAFF,TGTGCCACCAGCAGAGATTGGAACACTGAAGCTTTCTTT
.,.,TRBJ1-3,17,TRBV4-2,CASSQDWGGGSGNTIYF,TGTGCCAGCAGCCAAGATTGGGGAGGGGGCTCTGGAAACACCATATATTTT
.,.,TRBJ1-5,13,TRBV27,CASSFGPYQPQHF,TGTGCCAGCAGTTTCGGTCCATATCAGCCCCAGCATTTT
few,.,TRBJ1-5,12,TRBV6-2/TRBV6-3,CASSYPSQPQHF,TGTGCCAGCAGTTACCCCTCTCAGCCCCAGCATTTT
once,.,TRBJ1-2,12,TRBV28,CASSFLGRGYTF,TGTGCCAGCAGTTTTCTGGGAAGGGGCTACACCTTC
.,.,TRBJ1-1,13,TRBV11-2,CASSTQGWGEAFF,TGTGCCAGCAGCACACAGGGTTGGGGTGAAGCTTTCTTT
few,.,TRBJ2-6,19,TRBV11-2,CASTSCATLTLSGANVLTF,TGTGCCAGCACCTCCTGTGCTACCCTAACACTCTCTGGGGCCAACGTCCTGACTTTC
few,TRBD1,TRBJ1-1,16,TRBV9,CASSVAGQGPGTEAFF,TGTGCCAGCAGCGTTGCGGGACAGGGACCGGGGACTGAAGCTTTCTTT
.,.,TRBJ2-3,12,TRBV20-1,CSASSAADTQYF,TGCAGTGCTAGTTCAGCGGCAGATACGCAGTATTTT
few,.,TRBJ1-1,13,TRBV27,CASSPQWDTEAFF,TGTGCCAGCAGTCCCCAGTGGGACACTGAAGCTTTCTTT
.,.,TRBJ1-5,15,TRBV3-1,CASSQGPPGNQPQHF,TGTGCCAGCAGCCAAGGCCCCCCCGGGAACCAGCCCCAGCATTTT
many,.,TRBJ2-7,15,TRBV10-2,CASRERALLSYEQYF,TGCGCCAGCAGAGAGCGGGCCTTACTATCCTACGAGCAGTACTTC
few,TRBD2,TRBJ2-7,13,TRBV20-1,CSVPSGTRYEQYF,TGCAGTGTTCCTAGCGGGACACGATACGAGCAGTACTTC